This TCR beta chain was documented in a study of blood T cell repertoires in COVID-19. Germline values: CDR1 SGHTA, CDR2 FQGNSA. V was cut by 2 bases and J by 0 bases, with 6 bases left in between. This CDR3 contains 14 residues. Libraries were prepared by immunoSEQ multiplex PCR; TCRdb keeps only in-frame clonotypes and omits some of them. The sample includes about 46,000 clones, over 70% of them seen just once. The chain uses TRBV7-2 and TRBJ2-3; D remains ambiguous. The sequenced sample consisted of peripheral blood. The TCR originated in a man aged 45-65 years with acute or convalescent COVID-19. The CDR3 region is CASSLSSSTDTQYF. The CDR3 coding sequence is TGTGCCAGCAGCTTAAGCTCTAGCACAGATACGCAGTATTTT. Full variable domain (missing parts from reference TRBV7-2 and TRBJ2-3): GAGVSQSPSNKVTEKGKDVELRCDPISGHTALYWYRQSLGQGLEFLIYFQGNSAPDKSGLPSDRFSAERTGGSVSTLTIQRTQQEDSAVYLCASSLSSSTDTQYFGPGTRLTVL.